A single sample gave rise to the 9 T cell receptor beta chains below, sequenced in a study of blood T cell repertoires in COVID-19. Clones were read by immunoSEQ multiplex PCR, and TCRdb kept only the in-frame ones, dropping some. The table includes about 180,000 clones, 89% detected once. The material sequenced was PBMCs or T cells enriched from blood (not recorded which). These receptors were collected from a woman between 35 and 50 years old with acute COVID-19.

The rearrangement links TRBV28 to TRBJ1-3; 7 bases are shared with TRBD1. With V trimmed by 2 bases and J by 3 bases, 13 bases remained unmatched. The CDR3 runs to 18 residues. Looked up from germline, CDR1 is MDHEN and CDR2 is SYDVKM. CDR3 in amino acids: CASSLRRSHTGVGNTIYF. CDR3 sequence (DNA): TGTGCCAGCAGTTTAAGGAGGTCCCATACAGGGGTTGGAAACACCATATATTTT.

The V call is TRBV11-2, the J call TRBJ1-1; D is unclear. Deletions cut 0 bases from V and 0 bases from J, with 8 bases between. The CDR3 has 15 residues. Germline CDR1 SGHAT, CDR2 FQNNGV. The CDR3 region has the DNA TGTGCCAGCAGCTTAGACGCAGGTATGAACACTGAAGCTTTCTTT. It encodes CASSLDAGMNTEAFF.

The table lists this clone with a few counts. The CDR3 loop is CASSLTTGGSPLHF. In nucleotides, the CDR3 is TGTGCCAGCAGCTTAACGACAGGGGGATCACCCCTCCACTTT. This rearrangement joins TRBV7-9 to TRBJ1-6, with 9 bases aligning to TRBD1. The CDR3 has 14 amino acids. V was clipped by 2 bases and J by 10 bases; unmatched bases: 3. CDR1 SEHNR and CDR2 FQNEAQ come from the germline V gene (reference sequence).

V gene TRBV27 combines with J gene TRBJ2-1, with TRBD1 matching over 10 bases. Germline lookup yields CDR1 MNHEY and CDR2 SMNVEV (reference sequence). V gave up 4 bases and J gave up 2 bases; unmatched junction bases: 2. The CDR3 has 15 residues. The CDR3 is CASSWGTGAYNEQFF. The CDR3 DNA reads as TGTGCCAGCAGTTGGGGGACAGGGGCCTACAATGAGCAGTTCTTC.

This chain links TRBV21-1 with TRBJ2-5; the table names TRBD2, a call not compared with the DNA. TRBV21-1 is noted as a pseudogene. The CDR3 covers 16 residues. The CDR3, as DNA: TGTGCCAGCAGCACCTCTAGAGTCCCGGTGCAAGAGACCCAGTACTTC. Encoded protein: CASSTSRVPVQETQYF.

V is TRBV28 and J is TRBJ1-1, with 7 bases lining up with TRBD1. CDR3 size: 14 residues. Losses at the gene ends were 2 bases for V and 5 bases for J; bases not matched to a gene: 5. Germline V lookup: CDR1 MDHEN, CDR2 SYDVKM. CDR3 sequence reads: CASSLIGGRTEAFF. The DNA of the CDR3 is TGTGCCAGCAGTTTAATAGGGGGCCGTACTGAAGCTTTCTTT. The full variable domain, in which reference TRBV28 and TRBJ1-1 provide the parts outside the CDR3, is DVKVTQSSRYLVKRTGEKVFLECVQDMDHENMFWYRQDPGLGLRLIYFSYDVKMKEKGDIPEGYSVSREKKERFSLILESASTNQTSMYLCASSLIGGRTEAFFGQGTRLTVV.

This sequence joins TRBV3-1 (or the pseudogene TRBV3-2) and TRBJ2-3; 8 bases are shared with TRBD2. Trimming cost V 4 bases and J 1 base; bases outside gene matches: 7. Germline CDR1 reads LGHDT; CDR2 reads YNNKEL (reference sequence). The CDR3 has 16 amino acids. CDR3 nucleotide sequence: TGTGCCAGCAGCCGAACTAGCGGAGTGGGCACAGATACGCAGTATTTT. Protein: CASSRTSGVGTDTQYF.

This chain links TRBV28 with TRBJ2-5; 7 positions agree with TRBD2. V was clipped by 2 bases and J by 3 bases; unmatched bases: 6. From germline, CDR1 is MDHEN and CDR2 SYDVKM. This CDR3 region has 15 residues. The CDR3 DNA reads as TGTGCCAGCAGTTTAGGGGGGGTAGGGGAAGAGACCCAGTACTTC. The encoded protein is CASSLGGVGEETQYF.

V and J are TRBV6-5 and TRBJ2-2; tentatively, D is TRBD1 (6 bases). This CDR3 is built from 15 residues. CDR1 is MNHEY and CDR2 is SVGAGI in the germline V gene. V lost 7 bases, J lost 6 bases, and 18 bases lay in between. CDR3 DNA sequence: TGTGCCAGCAAGCCTCCGGGACAACAGGCCGGGGAGCTGTTTTTT. The encoded protein is CASKPPGQQAGELFF.